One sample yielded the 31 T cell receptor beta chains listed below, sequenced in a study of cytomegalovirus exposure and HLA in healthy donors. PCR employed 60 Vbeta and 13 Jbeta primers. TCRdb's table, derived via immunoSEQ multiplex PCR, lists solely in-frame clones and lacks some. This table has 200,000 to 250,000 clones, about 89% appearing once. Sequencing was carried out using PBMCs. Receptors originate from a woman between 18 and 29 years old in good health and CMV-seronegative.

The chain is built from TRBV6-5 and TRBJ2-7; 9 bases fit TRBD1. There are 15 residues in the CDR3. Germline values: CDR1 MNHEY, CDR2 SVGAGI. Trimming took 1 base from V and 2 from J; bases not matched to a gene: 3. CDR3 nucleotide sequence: TGTGCCAGCAGTTACTTTGGGACAGGGCCCTACGAGCAGTACTTC. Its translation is CASSYFGTGPYEQYF.

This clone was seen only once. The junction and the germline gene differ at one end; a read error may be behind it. This CDR3 is CASSQVIVDRANYVYTF. CDR3 DNA sequence: TGCGCCAGCAGCCAAGTAATCGTGGACAGGGCCAACTATGTCTACACCTTC. The gene calls are TRBV4-3 and TRBJ1-2, with TRBD1 matching 8 bases. This CDR3 is built from 17 residues. Germline V gives CDR1 LGHNA, CDR2 YSLEER.

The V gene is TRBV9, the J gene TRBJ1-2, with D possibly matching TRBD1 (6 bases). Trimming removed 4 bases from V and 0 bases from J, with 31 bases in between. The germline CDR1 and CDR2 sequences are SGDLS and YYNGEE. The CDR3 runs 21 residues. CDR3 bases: TGTGCCAGCAGCCCATCACTCGGACAGAAAGGAGGTCTATCAGCTAACTATGGCTACACCTTC. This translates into CASSPSLGQKGGLSANYGYTF.

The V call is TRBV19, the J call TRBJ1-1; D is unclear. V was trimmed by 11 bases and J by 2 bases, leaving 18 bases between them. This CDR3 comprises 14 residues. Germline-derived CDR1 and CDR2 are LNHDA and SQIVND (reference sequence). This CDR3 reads CAARSFEYNTEAFF. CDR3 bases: TGTGCCGCACGGAGCTTCGAGTATAACACTGAAGCTTTCTTT. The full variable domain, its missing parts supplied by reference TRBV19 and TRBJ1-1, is DGGITQSPKYLFRKEGQNVTLSCEQNLNHDAMYWYRQDPGQGLRLIYYSQIVNDFQKGDIAEGYSVSREKKESFPLTVTSAQKNPTAFYLCAARSFEYNTEAFFGQGTRLTVV.

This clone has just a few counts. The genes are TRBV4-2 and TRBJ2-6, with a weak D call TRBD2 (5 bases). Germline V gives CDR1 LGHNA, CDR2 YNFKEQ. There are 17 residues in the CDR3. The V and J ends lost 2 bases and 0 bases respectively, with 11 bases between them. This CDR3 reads CASSQPDGGSGANVLTF. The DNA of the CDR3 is TGTGCCAGCAGCCAACCGGACGGAGGCTCTGGGGCCAACGTCCTGACTTTC.

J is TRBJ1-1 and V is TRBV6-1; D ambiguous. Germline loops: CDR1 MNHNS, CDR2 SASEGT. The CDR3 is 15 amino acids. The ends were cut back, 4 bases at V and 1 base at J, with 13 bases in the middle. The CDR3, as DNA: TGTGCCAGCAGTGTACCAAGACGGAGGAACACTGAAGCTTTCTTT. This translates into CASSVPRRRNTEAFF.

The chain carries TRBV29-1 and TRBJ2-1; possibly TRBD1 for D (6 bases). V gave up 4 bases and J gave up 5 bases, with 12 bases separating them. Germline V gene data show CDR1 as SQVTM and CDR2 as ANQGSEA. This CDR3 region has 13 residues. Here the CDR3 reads CSVGLRTDNEQFF. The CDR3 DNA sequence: TGCAGCGTTGGGCTTAGGACAGACAATGAGCAGTTCTTC.

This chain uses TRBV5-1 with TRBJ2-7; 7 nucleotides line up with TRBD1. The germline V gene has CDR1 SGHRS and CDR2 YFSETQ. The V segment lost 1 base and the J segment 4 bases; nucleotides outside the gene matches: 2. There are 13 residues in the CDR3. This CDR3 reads CASSLWDRYEQYF. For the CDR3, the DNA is TGCGCCAGCAGCTTGTGGGACAGATACGAGCAGTACTTC.

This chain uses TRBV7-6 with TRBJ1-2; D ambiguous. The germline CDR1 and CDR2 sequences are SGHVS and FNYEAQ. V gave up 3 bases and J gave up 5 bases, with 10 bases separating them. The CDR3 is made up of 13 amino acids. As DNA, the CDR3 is TGTGCCAGCAGCTTTGAGGGTGGATATGGCTACACCTTC. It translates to CASSFEGGYGYTF.

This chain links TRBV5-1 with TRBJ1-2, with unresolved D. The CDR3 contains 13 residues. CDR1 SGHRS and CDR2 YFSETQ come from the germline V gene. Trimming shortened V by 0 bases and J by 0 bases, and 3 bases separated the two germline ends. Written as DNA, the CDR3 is TGCGCCAGCAGCTTGGGTACTAACTATGGCTACACCTTC. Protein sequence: CASSLGTNYGYTF.

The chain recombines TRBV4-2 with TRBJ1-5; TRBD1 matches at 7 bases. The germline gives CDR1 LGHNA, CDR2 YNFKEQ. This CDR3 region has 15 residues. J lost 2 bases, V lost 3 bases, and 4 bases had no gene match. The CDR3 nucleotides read TGTGCCAGCAGCCATCCCGGACAGGGCAATCAGCCCCAGCATTTT. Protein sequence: CASSHPGQGNQPQHF.

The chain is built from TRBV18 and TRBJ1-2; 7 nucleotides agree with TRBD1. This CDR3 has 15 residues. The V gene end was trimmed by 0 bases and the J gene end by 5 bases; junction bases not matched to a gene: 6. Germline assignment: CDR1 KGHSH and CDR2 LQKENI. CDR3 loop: CASSPPLGGVYGYTF. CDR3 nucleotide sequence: TGTGCCAGCTCACCACCGTTAGGGGGCGTTTATGGCTACACCTTC.

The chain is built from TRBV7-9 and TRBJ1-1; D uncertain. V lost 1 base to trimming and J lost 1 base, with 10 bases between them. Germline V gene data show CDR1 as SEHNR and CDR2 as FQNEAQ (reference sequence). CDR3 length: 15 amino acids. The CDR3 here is CASSLGRLGNTEAFF. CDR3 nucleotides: TGTGCCAGCAGCTTAGGGAGGTTGGGGAACACTGAAGCTTTCTTT.

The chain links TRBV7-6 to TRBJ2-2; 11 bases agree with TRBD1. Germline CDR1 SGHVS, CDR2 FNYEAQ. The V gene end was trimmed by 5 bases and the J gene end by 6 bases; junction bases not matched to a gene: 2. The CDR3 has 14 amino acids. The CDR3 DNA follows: TGTGCCAGCAGCCCGGGACAGGGGGCCGGGGAGCTGTTTTTT. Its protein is CASSPGQGAGELFF.

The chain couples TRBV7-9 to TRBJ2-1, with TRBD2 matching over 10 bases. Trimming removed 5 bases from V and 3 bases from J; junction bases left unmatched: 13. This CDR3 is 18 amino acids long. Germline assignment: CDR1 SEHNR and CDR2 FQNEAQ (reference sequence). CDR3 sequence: CASSATGSGGADYNEQFF. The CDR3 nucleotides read TGTGCCAGCAGCGCGACCGGGAGCGGGGGGGCCGACTACAATGAGCAGTTCTTC.

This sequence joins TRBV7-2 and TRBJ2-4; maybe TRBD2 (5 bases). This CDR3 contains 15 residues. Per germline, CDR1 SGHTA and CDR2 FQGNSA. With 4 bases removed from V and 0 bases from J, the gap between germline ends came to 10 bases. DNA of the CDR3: TGTGCCAGCAGCTCAGGACTTCTAGCCAAAAACATTCAGTACTTC. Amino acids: CASSSGLLAKNIQYF.

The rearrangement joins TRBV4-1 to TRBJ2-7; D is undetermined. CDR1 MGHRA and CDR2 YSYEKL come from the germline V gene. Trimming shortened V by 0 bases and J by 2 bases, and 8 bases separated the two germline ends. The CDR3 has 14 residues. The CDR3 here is CASSQDRVPYEQYF. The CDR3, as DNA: TGCGCCAGCAGCCAAGATCGGGTGCCCTACGAGCAGTACTTC.

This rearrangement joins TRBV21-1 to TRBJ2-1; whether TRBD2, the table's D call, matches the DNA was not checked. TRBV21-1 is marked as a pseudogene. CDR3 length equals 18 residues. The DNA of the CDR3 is TGTGCCAGCAGCGCCCCGCTTCCCGGGACTAGCTCCCACAATGAGCAGTTCTTC. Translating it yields CASSAPLPGTSSHNEQFF.

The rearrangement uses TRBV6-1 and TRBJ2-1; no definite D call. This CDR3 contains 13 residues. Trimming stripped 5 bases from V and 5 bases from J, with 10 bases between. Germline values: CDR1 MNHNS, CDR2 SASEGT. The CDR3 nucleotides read TGTGCCAGCAGTCGAACTCGAAACAATGAGCAGTTCTTC. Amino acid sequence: CASSRTRNNEQFF.

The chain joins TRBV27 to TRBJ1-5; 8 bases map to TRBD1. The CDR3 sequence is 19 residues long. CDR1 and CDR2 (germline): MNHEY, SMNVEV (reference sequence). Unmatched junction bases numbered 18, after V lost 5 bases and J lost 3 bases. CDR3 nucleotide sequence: TGTGCCAGCAGTCCAGCCGAGACAGGGGCAATTAGGAACAATCAGCCCCAGCATTTT. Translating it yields CASSPAETGAIRNNQPQHF.

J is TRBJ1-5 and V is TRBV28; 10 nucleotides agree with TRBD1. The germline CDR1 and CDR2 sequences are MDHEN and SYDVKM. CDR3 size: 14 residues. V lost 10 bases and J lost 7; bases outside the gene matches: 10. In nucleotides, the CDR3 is TGTGCCACTCGACCGACAGGGGGCCGGCAGCCCCAGCATTTT. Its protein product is CATRPTGGRQPQHF.

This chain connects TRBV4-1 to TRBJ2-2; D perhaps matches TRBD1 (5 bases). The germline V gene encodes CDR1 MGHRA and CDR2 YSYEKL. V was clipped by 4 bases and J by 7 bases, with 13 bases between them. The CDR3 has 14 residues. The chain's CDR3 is CASSRWGLGGELFF. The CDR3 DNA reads TGCGCCAGCAGCCGCTGGGGCCTGGGCGGGGAGCTGTTTTTT.

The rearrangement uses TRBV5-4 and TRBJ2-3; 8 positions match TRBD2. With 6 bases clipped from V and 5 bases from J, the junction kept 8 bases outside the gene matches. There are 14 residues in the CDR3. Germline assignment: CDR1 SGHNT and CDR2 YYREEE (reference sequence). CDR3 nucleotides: TGTGCCAGCAACCCTAGCGGGCGAAAAGATACGCAGTATTTT. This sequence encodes CASNPSGRKDTQYF.

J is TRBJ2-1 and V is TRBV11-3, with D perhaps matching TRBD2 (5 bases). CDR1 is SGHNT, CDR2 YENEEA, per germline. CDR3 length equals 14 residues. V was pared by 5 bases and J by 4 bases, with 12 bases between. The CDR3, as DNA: TGTGCCAGCAGCCAGCTAACTAGGTACAATGAGCAGTTCTTC. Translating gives CASSQLTRYNEQFF.

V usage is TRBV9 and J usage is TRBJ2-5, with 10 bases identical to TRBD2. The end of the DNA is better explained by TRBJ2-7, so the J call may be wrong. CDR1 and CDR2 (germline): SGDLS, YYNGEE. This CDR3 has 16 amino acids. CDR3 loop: CASSVSPSGTSDEQYF. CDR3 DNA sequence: TGTGCCAGCAGCGTCTCCCCTTCCGGGACTAGCGACGAGCAGTACTTC.

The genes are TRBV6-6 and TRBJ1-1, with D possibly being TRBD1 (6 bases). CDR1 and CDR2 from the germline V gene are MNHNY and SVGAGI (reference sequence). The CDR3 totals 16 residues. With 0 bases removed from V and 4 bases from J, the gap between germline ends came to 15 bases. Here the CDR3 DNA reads TGTGCCAGCAGTTACTCGAGTCAGGGGTTGCGCACTGAAGCTTTCTTT. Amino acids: CASSYSSQGLRTEAFF.

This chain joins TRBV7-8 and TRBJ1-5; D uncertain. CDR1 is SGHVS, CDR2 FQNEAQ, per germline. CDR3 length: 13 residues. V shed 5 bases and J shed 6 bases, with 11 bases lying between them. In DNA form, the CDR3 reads TGTGCCAGCAGCGCAGGACGGGGTCAGCCCCAGCATTTT. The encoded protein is CASSAGRGQPQHF.

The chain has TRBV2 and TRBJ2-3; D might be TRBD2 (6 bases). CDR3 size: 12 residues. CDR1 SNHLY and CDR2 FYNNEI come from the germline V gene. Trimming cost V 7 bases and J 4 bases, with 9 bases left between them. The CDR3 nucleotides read TGTGCCAGCACGGGGGTGGCAGATACGCAGTATTTT. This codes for CASTGVADTQYF.

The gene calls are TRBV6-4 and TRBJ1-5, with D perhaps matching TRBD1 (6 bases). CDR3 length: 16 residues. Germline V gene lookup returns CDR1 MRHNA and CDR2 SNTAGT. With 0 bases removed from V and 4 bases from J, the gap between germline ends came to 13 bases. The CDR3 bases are TGTGCCAGCAGTGACTCTGAGGGACATCGTAATCAGCCCCAGCATTTT. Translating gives CASSDSEGHRNQPQHF.

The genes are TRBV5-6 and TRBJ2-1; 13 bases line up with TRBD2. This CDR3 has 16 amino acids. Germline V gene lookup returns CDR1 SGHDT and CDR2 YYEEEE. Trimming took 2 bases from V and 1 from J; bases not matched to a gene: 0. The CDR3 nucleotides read TGTGCCAGCAGCTTACTAGCGGGGGGGTCCTACAATGAGCAGTTCTTC. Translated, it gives CASSLLAGGSYNEQFF.

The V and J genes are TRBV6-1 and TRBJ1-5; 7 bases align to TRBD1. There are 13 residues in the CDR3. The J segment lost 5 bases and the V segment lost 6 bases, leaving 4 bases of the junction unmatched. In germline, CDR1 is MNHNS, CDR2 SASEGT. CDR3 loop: CASRLDRYQPQHF. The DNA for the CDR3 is TGTGCCAGCAGATTGGACAGGTATCAGCCCCAGCATTTT.